This T cell receptor beta chain appears in the sequencing data of a study of cytomegalovirus exposure and HLA in healthy donors. In the case of this clone: Antigen: not known.

The CDR3 sequence is 15 residues long. Findings and caveats of the study: It has been reported that TCR beta sequences accurately predicted the HLA-A and HLA-B alleles of most subjects. Follow-up analysis later connected one missense variant in DCLRE1C with trimming of TCR beta V- and J-genes.

Primers: 60 Vbeta forward and 13 Jbeta reverse. Here immunoSEQ multiplex PCR was the method, and the copy in TCRdb shows in-frame clones only, minus some. The sample includes around 150,000 clones, more than 75% of them seen just once. This receptor was obtained from a man in his late teens or twenties in good health and CMV-seronegative. The specimen sequenced was PBMCs. The rearrangement joins TRBV21-1 to TRBJ2-7; the table's D call, TRBD2, has no DNA check behind it. TRBV21-1 is a recognized pseudogene. The CDR3 DNA reads as TGTGCCAGCAGCGCCGGAGCTAGCGGGGGAAACGAGCAGTACTTC. This codes for CASSAGASGGNEQYF.